The 4 T cell receptor beta chains reported below all come from one sample, sequenced in a study of OX40 agonist ivuxolimab in advanced cancers. Only in-frame clones appear in the TCRdb table, and some are missing; sequencing was by immunoSEQ multiplex PCR. The repertoire holds roughly 80,000 clones, more than 90% seen once, with around 0.75% in the top ten. The sequencing used CD4+ or CD8+ T cells sorted from blood, collected in a trial of the OX40 agonist ivuxolimab. The receptor set was obtained from an adult with an advanced solid tumor such as melanoma, head and neck, liver or kidney cancer.

This clone was detected only once. The rearrangement joins TRBV16 to TRBJ1-2; no definite D call. Trimming took off 1 base at V and 6 bases at J, with 9 bases between the two ends. The CDR3 totals 13 residues. Looked up from germline, CDR1 is KGHSY and CDR2 is FQNENV. CDR3 in amino acids: CASSQLQPDGYTF. CDR3 sequence (DNA): TGTGCCAGCAGCCAATTACAGCCAGATGGCTACACCTTC.

The chain uses TRBV9 and TRBJ1-1, with 7 bases matching TRBD1. V trimming: 2 bases; J trimming: 8 bases; junction bases outside the gene matches: 12. Germline CDR1 and CDR2: SGDLS and YYNGEE. The CDR3 contains 15 residues. The CDR3 DNA reads as TGTGCCAGCAGCGTCGACCCAACAGGGGCTCTAGAAGCTTTCTTT. This sequence encodes CASSVDPTGALEAFF.

This sequence joins TRBV5-1 and TRBJ2-7; the match to TRBD2 covers 9 bases. The trim removed 3 bases at V and 2 bases at J, leaving 6 bases unmatched. The CDR3 contains 15 residues. Germline V gene data show CDR1 as SGHRS and CDR2 as YFSETQ. For the CDR3, the DNA is TGCGCCAGCAGCTCTACTAGCGGGCTTACCTACGAGCAGTACTTC. It translates to CASSSTSGLTYEQYF. Using reference TRBV5-1 and TRBJ2-7 for the parts outside the CDR3, the full variable domain is KAGVTQTPRYLIKTRGQQVTLSCSPISGHRSVSWYQQTPGQGLQFLFEYFSETQRNKGNFPGRFSGRQFSNSRSEMNVSTLELGDSALYLCASSSTSGLTYEQYFGPGTRLTVT.

The V gene is TRBV19, the J gene TRBJ1-1; TRBD1 matches at 11 bases. The germline V gene has CDR1 LNHDA and CDR2 SQIVND (reference sequence). The junction had 5 bases not matched to a gene; V was cut back by 7 bases and J by 4 bases. This CDR3 is 14 amino acids long. In DNA, the CDR3 is TGTGCCAGTATCGGACAGGGGGCAGGCACTGAAGCTTTCTTT. Translating it yields CASIGQGAGTEAFF.